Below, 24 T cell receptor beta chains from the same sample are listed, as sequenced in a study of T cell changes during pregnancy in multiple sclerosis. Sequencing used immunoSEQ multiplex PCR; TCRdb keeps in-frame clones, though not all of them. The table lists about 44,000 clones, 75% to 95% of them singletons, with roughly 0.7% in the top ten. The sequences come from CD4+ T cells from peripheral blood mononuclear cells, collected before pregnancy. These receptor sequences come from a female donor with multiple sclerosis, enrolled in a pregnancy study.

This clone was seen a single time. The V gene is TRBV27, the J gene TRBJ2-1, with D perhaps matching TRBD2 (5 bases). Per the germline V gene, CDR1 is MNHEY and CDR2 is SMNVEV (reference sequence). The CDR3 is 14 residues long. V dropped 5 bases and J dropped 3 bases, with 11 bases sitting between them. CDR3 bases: TGTGCCAGCAGTCCCCAAACTAGCTACAATGAGCAGTTCTTC. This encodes CASSPQTSYNEQFF.

The CDR3, as DNA: TGTGCCAGCGGGACATCCACTGAAGCTTTCTTT. This gives the protein CASGTSTEAFF. The chain recombines TRBV6-5 with TRBJ1-1, with D perhaps matching TRBD1 (6 bases). V gave up 8 bases and J gave up 4 bases, with 8 bases separating them. The germline gives CDR1 MNHEY, CDR2 SVGAGI. The CDR3 loop spans 11 amino acids.

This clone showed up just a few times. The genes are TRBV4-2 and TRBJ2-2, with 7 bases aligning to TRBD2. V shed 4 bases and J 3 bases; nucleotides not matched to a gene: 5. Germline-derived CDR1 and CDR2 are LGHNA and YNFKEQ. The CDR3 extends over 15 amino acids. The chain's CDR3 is CASSPVTSDTGELFF. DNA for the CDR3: TGTGCCAGCAGCCCCGTTACTAGCGACACCGGGGAGCTGTTTTTT.

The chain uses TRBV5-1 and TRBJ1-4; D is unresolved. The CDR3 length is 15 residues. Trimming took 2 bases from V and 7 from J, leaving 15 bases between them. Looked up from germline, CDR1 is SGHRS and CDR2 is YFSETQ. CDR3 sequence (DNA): TGCGCCAGCAGCTTCTTCCCGGGGTCGGGTGAAAAACTGTTTTTT. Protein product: CASSFFPGSGEKLFF.

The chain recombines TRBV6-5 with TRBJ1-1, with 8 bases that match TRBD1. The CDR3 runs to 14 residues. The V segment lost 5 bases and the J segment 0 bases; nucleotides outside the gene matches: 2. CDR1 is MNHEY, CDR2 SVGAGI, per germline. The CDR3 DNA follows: TGTGCCAGCAGTCGGGACAGGATGAACACTGAAGCTTTCTTT. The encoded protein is CASSRDRMNTEAFF.

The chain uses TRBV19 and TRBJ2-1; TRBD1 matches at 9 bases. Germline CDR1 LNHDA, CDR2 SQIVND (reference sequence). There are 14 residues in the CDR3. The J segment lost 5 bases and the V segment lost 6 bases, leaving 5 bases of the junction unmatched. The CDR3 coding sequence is TGTGCCAGTAGACAGGACAGGGGACACAATGAGCAGTTCTTC. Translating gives CASRQDRGHNEQFF.

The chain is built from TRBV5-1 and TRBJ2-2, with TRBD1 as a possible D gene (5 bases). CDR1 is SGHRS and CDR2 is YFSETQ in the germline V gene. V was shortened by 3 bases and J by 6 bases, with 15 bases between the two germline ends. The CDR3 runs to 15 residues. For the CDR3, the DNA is TGCGCCAGCAGCTCATCAGGGTTTGGATCCGGGGAGCTGTTTTTT. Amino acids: CASSSSGFGSGELFF.

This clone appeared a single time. CDR3 sequence (DNA): TGTGCCAGCAGCTCTGGGACTCTAGCCAAAAACATTCAGTACTTC. Translated, it gives CASSSGTLAKNIQYF. V gene TRBV5-4 combines with J gene TRBJ2-4; a possible D gene is TRBD2 (6 bases). Germline CDR1 is SGHNT and CDR2 is YYREEE (reference sequence). The CDR3 has 15 amino acids. Trimming pared 3 bases from V and 0 bases from J, leaving 10 bases between.

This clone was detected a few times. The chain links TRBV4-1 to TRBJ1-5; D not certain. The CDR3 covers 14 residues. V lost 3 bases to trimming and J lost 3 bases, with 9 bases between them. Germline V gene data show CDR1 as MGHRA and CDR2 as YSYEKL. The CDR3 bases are TGCGCCAGCAGCCAGCCTGAGATCAATCAGCCCCAGCATTTT. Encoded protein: CASSQPEINQPQHF.

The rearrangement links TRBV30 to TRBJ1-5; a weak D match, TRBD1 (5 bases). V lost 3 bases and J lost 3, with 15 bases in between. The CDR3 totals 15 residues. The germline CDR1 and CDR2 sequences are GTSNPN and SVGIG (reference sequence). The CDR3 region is CAWRRRGAINQPQHF. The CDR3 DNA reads TGTGCCTGGAGACGGAGGGGAGCGATCAATCAGCCCCAGCATTTT.

DNA of the CDR3: TGCGCCAGCAGCTTGGCTCCGGGTACTGAAGCTTTCTTT. It translates to CASSLAPGTEAFF. The rearrangement links TRBV5-1 to TRBJ1-1; D gene ambiguous. V lost 0 bases and J lost 5, with 8 bases in between. This CDR3 contains 13 residues. Germline-derived CDR1 and CDR2 are SGHRS and YFSETQ.

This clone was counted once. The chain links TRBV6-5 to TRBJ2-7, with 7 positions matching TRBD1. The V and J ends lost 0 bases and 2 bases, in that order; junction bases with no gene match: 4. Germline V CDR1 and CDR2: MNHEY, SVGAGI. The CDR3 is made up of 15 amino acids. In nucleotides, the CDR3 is TGTGCCAGCAGTTACTCTTGGACAGGCACCTACGAGCAGTACTTC. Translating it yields CASSYSWTGTYEQYF.

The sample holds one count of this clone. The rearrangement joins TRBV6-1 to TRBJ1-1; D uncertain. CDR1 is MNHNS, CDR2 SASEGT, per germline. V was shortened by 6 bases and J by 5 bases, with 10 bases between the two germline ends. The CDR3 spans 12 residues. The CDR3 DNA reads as TGTGCCAGCAGGCGGGCGGGAACTGAAGCTTTCTTT. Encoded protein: CASRRAGTEAFF.

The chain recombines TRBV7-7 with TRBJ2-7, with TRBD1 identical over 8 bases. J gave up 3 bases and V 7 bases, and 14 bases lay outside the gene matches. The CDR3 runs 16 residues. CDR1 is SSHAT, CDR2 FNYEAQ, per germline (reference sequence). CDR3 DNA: TGTGCCAGCACCCAGAATCCCGGGACAGGTTTCTACGAGCAGTACTTC. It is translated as CASTQNPGTGFYEQYF.

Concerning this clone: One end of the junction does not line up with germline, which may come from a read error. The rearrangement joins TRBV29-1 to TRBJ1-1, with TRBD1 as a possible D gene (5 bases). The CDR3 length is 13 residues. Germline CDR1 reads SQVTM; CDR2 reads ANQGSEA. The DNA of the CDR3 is TGCAGCCCCTCAGTAATGGGGGGGGGAAGAGTGAAATTT. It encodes CSPSVMGGGRVKF.

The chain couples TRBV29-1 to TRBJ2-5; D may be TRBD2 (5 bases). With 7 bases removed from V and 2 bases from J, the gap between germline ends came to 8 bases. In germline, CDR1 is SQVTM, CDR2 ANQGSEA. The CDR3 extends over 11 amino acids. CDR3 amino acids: CSGGGQETQYF. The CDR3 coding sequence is TGCAGCGGCGGAGGACAAGAGACCCAGTACTTC.

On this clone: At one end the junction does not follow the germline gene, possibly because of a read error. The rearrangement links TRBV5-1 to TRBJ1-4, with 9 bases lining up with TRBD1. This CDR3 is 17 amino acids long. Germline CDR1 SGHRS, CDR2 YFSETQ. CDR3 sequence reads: CASSLEPGTGPREKLFF. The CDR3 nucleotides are TGCGCCAGCAGTTTGGAGCCGGGGACAGGGCCCCGGGAAAAACTGTTTTTT. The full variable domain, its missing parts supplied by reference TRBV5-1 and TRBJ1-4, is KAGVTQTPRYLIKTRGQQVTLSCSPISGHRSVSWYQQTPGQGLQFLFEYFSETQRNKGNFPGRFSGRQFSNSRSEMNVSTLELGDSALYLCASSLEPGTGPREKLFFGSGTQLSVL.

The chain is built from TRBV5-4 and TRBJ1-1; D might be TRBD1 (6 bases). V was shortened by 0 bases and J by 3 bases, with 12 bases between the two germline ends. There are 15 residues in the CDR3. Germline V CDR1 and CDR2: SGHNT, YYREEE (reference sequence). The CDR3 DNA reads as TGTGCCAGCAGCTTGGCGGGGGGCTTGGACACTGAAGCTTTCTTT. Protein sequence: CASSLAGGLDTEAFF.

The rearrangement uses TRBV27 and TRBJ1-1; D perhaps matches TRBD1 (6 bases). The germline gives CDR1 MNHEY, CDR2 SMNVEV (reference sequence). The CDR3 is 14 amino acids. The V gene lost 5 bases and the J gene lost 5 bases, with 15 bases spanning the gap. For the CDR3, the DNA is TGTGCCAGCAGTCTTTACTCAGGGGATACTGAAGCTTTCTTT. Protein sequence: CASSLYSGDTEAFF.

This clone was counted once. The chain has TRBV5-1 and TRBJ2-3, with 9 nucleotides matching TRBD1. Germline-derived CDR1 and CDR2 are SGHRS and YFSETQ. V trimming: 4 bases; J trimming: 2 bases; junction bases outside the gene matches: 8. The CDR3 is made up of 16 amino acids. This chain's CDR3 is CASSPFRDRVTDTQYF. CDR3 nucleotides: TGCGCCAGCAGCCCCTTTCGGGACAGGGTCACAGATACGCAGTATTTT.

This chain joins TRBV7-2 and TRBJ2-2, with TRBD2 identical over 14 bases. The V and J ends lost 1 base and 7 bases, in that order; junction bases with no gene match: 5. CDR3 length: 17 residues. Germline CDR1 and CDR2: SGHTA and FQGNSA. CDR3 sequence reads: CASSLERLAGGIGELFF. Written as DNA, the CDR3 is TGTGCCAGCAGCTTAGAGAGACTAGCGGGGGGGATCGGGGAGCTGTTTTTT.

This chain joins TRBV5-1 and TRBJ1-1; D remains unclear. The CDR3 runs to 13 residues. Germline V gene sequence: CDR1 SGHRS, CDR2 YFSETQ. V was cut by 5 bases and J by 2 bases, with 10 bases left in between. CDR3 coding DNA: TGCGCCAGCAGTTACCACTTAAACACTGAAGCTTTCTTT. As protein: CASSYHLNTEAFF.

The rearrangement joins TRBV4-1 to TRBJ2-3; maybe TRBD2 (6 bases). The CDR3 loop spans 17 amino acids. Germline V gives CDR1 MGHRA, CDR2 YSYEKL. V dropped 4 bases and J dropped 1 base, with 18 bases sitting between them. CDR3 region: CASSPLGGVAGTDTQYF. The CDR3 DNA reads TGCGCCAGCAGCCCTCTCGGTGGAGTAGCGGGCACAGATACGCAGTATTTT.

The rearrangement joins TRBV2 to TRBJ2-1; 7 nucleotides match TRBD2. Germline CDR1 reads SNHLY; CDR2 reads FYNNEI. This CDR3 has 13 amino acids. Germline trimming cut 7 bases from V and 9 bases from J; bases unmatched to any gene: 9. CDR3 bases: TGTGCCAGCACGTGGGGAGGGAGGATTGAGCAGTTCTTC. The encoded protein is CASTWGGRIEQFF.